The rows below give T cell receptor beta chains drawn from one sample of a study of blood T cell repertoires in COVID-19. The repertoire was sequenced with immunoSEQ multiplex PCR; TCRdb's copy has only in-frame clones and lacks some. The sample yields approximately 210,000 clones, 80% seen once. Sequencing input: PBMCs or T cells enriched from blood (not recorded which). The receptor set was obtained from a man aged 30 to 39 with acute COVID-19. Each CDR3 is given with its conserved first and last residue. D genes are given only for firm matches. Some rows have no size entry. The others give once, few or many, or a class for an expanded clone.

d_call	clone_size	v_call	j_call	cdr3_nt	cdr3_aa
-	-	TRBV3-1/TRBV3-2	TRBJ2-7	TGTGCCAGCAGCCCCTCCCCCTACGAGCAGTACTTC	CASSPSPYEQYF
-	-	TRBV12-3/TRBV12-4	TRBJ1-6	TGTGCCAGCTGGGACTCTAATAATTCACCCCTCCACTTT	CASWDSNNSPLHF
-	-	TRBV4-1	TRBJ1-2	TGCGCCAGCAGCCAAGATCGTGGCAGGGGCCGCCCAGCTAACTATGGCTACACCTTC	CASSQDRGRGRPANYGYTF
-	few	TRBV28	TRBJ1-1	TGTGCCAGCAGTTACGGTTTTGCCGCTTTCTTT	CASSYGFAAFF
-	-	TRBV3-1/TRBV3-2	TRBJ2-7	TGTGCCAGCAGCCAGAGGTCGACGAGCTCCTACGAGCAGTACTTC	CASSQRSTSSYEQYF
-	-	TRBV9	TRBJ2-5	TGTGCCAGCAGCGGGAACAGGATCGAGACCCAGTACTTC	CASSGNRIETQYF
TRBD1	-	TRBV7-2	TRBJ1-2	TGTGCCAGCAGCCCCGGGACAGGGCCTAGAGGCTACACCTTC	CASSPGTGPRGYTF
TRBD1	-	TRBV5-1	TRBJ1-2	TGCGCCAGCAGCCACGACAGGGGGCTGGATGGCTACACCTTC	CASSHDRGLDGYTF
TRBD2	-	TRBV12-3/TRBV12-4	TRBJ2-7	TGTGCCAGCAGCGGGAGGCGGTACGAGCAGTACTTC	CASSGRRYEQYF
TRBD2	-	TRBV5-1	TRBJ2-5	TGCGCCAGCGGCTCTTCTGGACTAGCGGGGCAAGAGACCCAGTACTTC	CASGSSGLAGQETQYF
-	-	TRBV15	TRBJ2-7	TGTGCCACCAGCAGAGAACAGGGCTACGAGCAGTACTTC	CATSREQGYEQYF
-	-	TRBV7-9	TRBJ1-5	TGTGCCAGCAGCCGACTGAGCAATCAGCCCCAGCATTTT	CASSRLSNQPQHF
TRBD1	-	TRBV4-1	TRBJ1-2	TGCGCCAGCAGCCAAGTGGGACAGCGCTATGGCTACACCTTC	CASSQVGQRYGYTF
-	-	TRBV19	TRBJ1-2	TGTGCCAGTAGAACACAACAGGGATCGGGTGGCTACACCTTC	CASRTQQGSGGYTF
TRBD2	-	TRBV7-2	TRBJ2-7	TGTGCCAGCAGCTTAGCGGGGGGGAAACACTTGACCTACGAGCAGTACTTC	CASSLAGGKHLTYEQYF
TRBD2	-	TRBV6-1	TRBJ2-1	TGTGCCAGCAGTGAATGGGCGGGGGGCACCTACAATGAGCAGTTCTTC	CASSEWAGGTYNEQFF
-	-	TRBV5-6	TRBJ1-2	TGTGCCAGCAGCTTGGTAGGTCCAGGGATGAACTATGGCTACACCTTC	CASSLVGPGMNYGYTF
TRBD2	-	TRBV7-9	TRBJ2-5	TGTGCCAGCAGCTTAGGACTACCGGGCGGGGGGCGAGAGACCCAGTACTTC	CASSLGLPGGGRETQYF
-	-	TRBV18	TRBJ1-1	TGTGCCAGCGCCTTTGGAGCTGAAGCTTTCTTT	CASAFGAEAFF
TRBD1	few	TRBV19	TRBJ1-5	TGTGCCACTAAACAGGGGACTTCCAATCAGCCCCAGCATTTT	CATKQGTSNQPQHF
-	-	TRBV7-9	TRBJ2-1	TGTGTTCTAGCTGGGGTGAATGAGCAGTTCTTC	CVLAGVNEQFF
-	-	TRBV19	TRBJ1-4	TGTGCCAGTAAGGGAGGATCCAAAACTAATGAAAAACTGTTTTTT	CASKGGSKTNEKLFF
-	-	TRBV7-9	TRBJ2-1	TGTGCCAGCAGCTTGACTGACAGAAGGAATGAGCAGTTCTTC	CASSLTDRRNEQFF
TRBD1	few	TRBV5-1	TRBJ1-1	TGCGCCAGCAGCTTGGCCTCGGACAGGGGTGCTTTCTTT	CASSLASDRGAFF
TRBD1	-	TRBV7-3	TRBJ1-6	TGTGCCAGCAGCCTTGAGGGACAGGGTAATTCACCCCTCCACTTT	CASSLEGQGNSPLHF
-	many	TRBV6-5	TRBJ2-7	TGTGCCAGCAGCTCAGGACACACACCCTCCTACGAGCAGTACTTC	CASSSGHTPSYEQYF
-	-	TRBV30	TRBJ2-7	TGTGCCTGGAATACAGGGAGCTCCTACGAGCAGTACTTC	CAWNTGSSYEQYF
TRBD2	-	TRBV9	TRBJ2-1	TGTGCCAGCACCCGGACTAGCGGGAGCCACAATGAGCAGTTCTTC	CASTRTSGSHNEQFF
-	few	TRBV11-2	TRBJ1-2	TGTGCCAGCAGCGAGGTGCGGATTTATGGCTACACCTTC	CASSEVRIYGYTF
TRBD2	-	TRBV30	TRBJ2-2	TGTGCCTGGAGCGAGATAGCGGGGCCCTTGAGGGAGCTGTTTTTT	CAWSEIAGPLRELFF
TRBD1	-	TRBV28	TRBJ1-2	TGTGCCAGCAGGGTGCAGGGGGATCCCTATGGCTACACCTTC	CASRVQGDPYGYTF
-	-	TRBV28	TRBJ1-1	TGTGCCAGCAGTTTGTCCATTAACACTGAAGCTTTCTTT	CASSLSINTEAFF
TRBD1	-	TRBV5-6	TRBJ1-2	TGTGCCAGCAGCTTGGGGACAGGGGCCTATGGCTACACCTTC	CASSLGTGAYGYTF
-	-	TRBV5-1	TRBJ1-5	TGCGCCAGCAGCTTGGGGGTTGCGGGATCGAGCAATCAGCCCCAGCATTTT	CASSLGVAGSSNQPQHF
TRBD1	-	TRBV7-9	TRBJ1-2	TGTGCCAGCAGCTTACCGCTGACAGGGGCTAACTATGGCTACACCTTC	CASSLPLTGANYGYTF
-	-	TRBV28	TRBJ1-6	TGTGCCAGCAGTCGCAGGGATCCCTATAATTCACCCCTCCACTTT	CASSRRDPYNSPLHF
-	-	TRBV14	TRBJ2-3	TGTGCCAGCAGCCAACAACCGGAGTATTTTGGTACGCAGTATTTT	CASSQQPEYFGTQYF
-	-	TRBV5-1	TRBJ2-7	TGCGCCAGCAGCTTGGGGGTGTCAAGCCCGGGGGAGCAGTACTTC	CASSLGVSSPGEQYF
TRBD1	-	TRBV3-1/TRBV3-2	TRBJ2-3	TGTGCCAGCACTCAGGAAGGGGGCAAAGGAGATACGCAGTATTTT	CASTQEGGKGDTQYF
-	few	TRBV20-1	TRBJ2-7	TGCAGTGCTAGTCAGGGTCCCACCTACGAGCAGTACTTC	CSASQGPTYEQYF
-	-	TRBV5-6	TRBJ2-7	TGTGCCAGCAGGATGGGGCAGGGCCCGTACGAGCAGTACTTC	CASRMGQGPYEQYF
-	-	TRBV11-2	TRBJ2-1	TGTGCCAGCAGCCTCCACAGGGACCGCACCTATGAGCAGTTCTTC	CASSLHRDRTYEQFF
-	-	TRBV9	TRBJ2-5	TGTGCCAGCAGCGTAGAACTGTGGGGGCCCCAAGAGACCCAGTACTTC	CASSVELWGPQETQYF
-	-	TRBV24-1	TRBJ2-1	TGTGCCACCAGTTCCTACCGGGGTGATGGGCAGTTCTTC	CATSSYRGDGQFF
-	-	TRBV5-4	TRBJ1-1	TGTGCCAGCAGCTTCGACAGAGGCACTGAAGCTTTCTTT	CASSFDRGTEAFF
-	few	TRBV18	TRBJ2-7	TGTGCCAGCTCACCATTATTTCAGGGGCGGACCTACGAGCAGTACTTC	CASSPLFQGRTYEQYF
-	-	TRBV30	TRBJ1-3	TGTGCCTGGGCTTCTGGAAACACCATATATTTT	CAWASGNTIYF
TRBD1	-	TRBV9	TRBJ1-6	TGTGCCAGCAGCGTAGAGGGACAGGCCAGTTCACCCCTCCACTTT	CASSVEGQASSPLHF
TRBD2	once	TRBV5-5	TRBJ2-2	TGTGCCAGCAGCCTTCTAGCGGGGAGGAACACCGGGGAGCTGTTTTTT	CASSLLAGRNTGELFF
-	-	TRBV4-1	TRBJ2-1	TGCGCCAGCAGCCAGGGGACGGGAGCCTACAATGAGCAGTTCTTC	CASSQGTGAYNEQFF
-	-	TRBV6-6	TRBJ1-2	TGTGCCAGCAGTCCTCCAGGGGACCCTAACTATGGCTACACCTTC	CASSPPGDPNYGYTF
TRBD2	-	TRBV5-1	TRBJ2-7	TGCGCCAGCAGCTACCTAGCGGGGGGTTACGAGCAGTACTTC	CASSYLAGGYEQYF
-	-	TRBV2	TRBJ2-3	TGTGCCAGCGAGGCAGATACGCAGTATTTT	CASEADTQYF
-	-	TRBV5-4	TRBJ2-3	TGTGCCAGCAGCTTGGTGGGGCTAGCGCGCACAGATACGCAGTATTTT	CASSLVGLARTDTQYF
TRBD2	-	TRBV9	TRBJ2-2	TGTGCCAGCAGCGTCAGAGGGGCACCCGGGGGGGGAATTACCGGGGAGCTGTTTTTT	CASSVRGAPGGGITGELFF